Listed below are T cell receptor beta chains from one sample, sequenced in a study of T cells in Graves' hyperthyroidism and ophthalmopathy. TCRdb processed the multiplex PCR reads anew with MiXCR; each CDR3 protein has one entry. The table includes roughly 400,000 distinct CDR3 sequences, around 15% detected once. The sample was blood. The receptor set was obtained from a man aged 50-60 years with Graves' ophthalmopathy. CDR3s include the opening cysteine and the closing phenylalanine or tryptophan.

V gene	J gene	CDR3 protein
TRBV2	TRBJ2-2	CASSEIPTGTGELFF
TRBV30	TRBJ2-1	CAWRLAVSYNEQFF
TRBV25-1	TRBJ2-7	CASSENSNYEQYF
TRBV24-1	TRBJ2-5	CATSDSFSGQETQYF
TRBV4-1	TRBJ2-2	CASSQDGAGTTYGELFF
TRBV7-9	TRBJ2-1	CASSSKSNPGPPGSYNEQFF
TRBV20-1	TRBJ2-5	CSAKKPRWSAGKETQYF
TRBV24-1	TRBJ1-1	CATRGYQGEAEAFF
TRBV30	TRBJ2-3	CAWSPGTSGSTQYF
TRBV7-6	TRBJ2-7	CASSTRQGGRDEQYF
TRBV9	TRBJ1-3	CASSAGQMSSGNTIYF
TRBV29-1	TRBJ2-7	CSAEGGSSYEQYF
TRBV19	TRBJ2-3	CASSMDPGTQYF
TRBV20-1	TRBJ2-3	CSARPPPGLAGGFGSTDTQYF
TRBV12-3/TRBV12-4	TRBJ2-1	CASNSVDNEQFF
TRBV29-1	TRBJ2-1	CSVEWERGGEQFF
TRBV28	TRBJ1-1	CASSLYGAGLHTEAFF
TRBV24-1	TRBJ2-5	CATSDRNDGLGGETQYF
TRBV30	TRBJ1-1	CANEADVEAFF
TRBV6-1	TRBJ1-4	CASSDRDRLPNEKLFF
TRBV7-8	TRBJ1-1	CASSLVGADTEAFF
TRBV20-1	TRBJ2-1	CSARVSGSFYNEQFF
TRBV3-1	TRBJ1-2	CASSQVQGDGYTF
TRBV20-1	TRBJ2-7	CSARREAYEQYF
TRBV27	TRBJ2-1	CASSLIAGEVNEQFF
TRBV5-1	TRBJ2-5	CASSTGLAWQETQYF
TRBV7-8	TRBJ2-5	CASSPLPGQGYF
TRBV2	TRBJ1-4	CASSENAGFVLEKLFF
TRBV30	TRBJ1-6	CAWSPDFVSPLHF
TRBV13	TRBJ2-1	CASSFLTVRIEQFF
TRBV7-9	TRBJ1-1	CASSLEFEAFF
TRBV5-1	TRBJ2-3	CASSLPLSTDTQYF
TRBV7-2	TRBJ2-5	CASSSEFQETQYF
TRBV3-1	TRBJ2-5	CASSPGLEGTQYF